The clone carrying this TCR beta chain occurred a few times. Its cognate antigen is unknown. The authors sorted CD4+ naive, central memory, regulatory and stem cell-like memory cells via CD45RO/CCR7/CD25/CD127/CD95/CD27. Populations isolated by sorting all had purity greater than 95%. As every portion of the isolated RNA was reverse transcribed, the sequencing read expressed TCRB transcripts. The data were produced by immunoSEQ multiplex PCR, yet TCRdb's version contains in-frame clones alone and is incomplete. Of about 150,000 clones detected, approximately 8.1% appear once; the ten largest clones hold roughly 0.46%. The ends were cut back, 7 bases at V and 4 bases at J, with 19 bases in the middle. CDR1 and CDR2 from the germline V gene are SEHNR and FQNEAQ (reference sequence). The CDR3 contains 15 residues. These data are taken from a study of beta chain features in type 1 diabetes. Findings and caveats of the study: A greater similarity of naive, central memory and Treg TCRB repertoires was seen among patients than among healthy donors. In every one of the four CD4+ subsets, TCRB CDR3s were moderately but significantly shorter in Type 1 diabetes patients. When VDJ junctions were examined, type 1 diabetes patients showed fewer insertions and more deletions.

This clonotype was obtained from a man younger than 35 with type 1 diabetes. The chain combines TRBV7-9 with TRBJ2-5; D perhaps matches TRBD2 (5 bases). Sequenced material: central memory CD4+ T cells from blood. The CDR3 loop reads CASTPRRVGGETQYF. CDR3 in DNA: TGTGCCAGCACTCCCCGTCGTGTCGGAGGAGAGACCCAGTACTTC. Filled out from reference TRBV7-9 and TRBJ2-5, the complete variable domain reads DTGVSQNPRHKITKRGQNVTFRCDPISEHNRLYWYRQTLGQGPEFLTYFQNEAQLEKSRLLSDRFSAERPKGSFSTLEIQRTEQGDSAMYLCASTPRRVGGETQYFGPGTRLLVL.